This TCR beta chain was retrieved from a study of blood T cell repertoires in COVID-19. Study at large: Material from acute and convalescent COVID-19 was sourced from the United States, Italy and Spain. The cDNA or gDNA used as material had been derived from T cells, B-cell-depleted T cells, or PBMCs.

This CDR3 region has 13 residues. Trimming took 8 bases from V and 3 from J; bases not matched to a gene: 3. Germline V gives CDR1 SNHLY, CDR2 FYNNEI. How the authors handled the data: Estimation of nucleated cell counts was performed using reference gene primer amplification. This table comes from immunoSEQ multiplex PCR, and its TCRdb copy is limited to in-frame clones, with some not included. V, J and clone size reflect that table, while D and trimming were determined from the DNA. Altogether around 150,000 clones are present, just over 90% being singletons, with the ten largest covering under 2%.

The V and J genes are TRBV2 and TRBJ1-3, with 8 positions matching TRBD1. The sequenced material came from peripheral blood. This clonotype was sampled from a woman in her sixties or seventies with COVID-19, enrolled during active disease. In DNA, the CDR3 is TGTGCCAGCCGGACAGGGAGTGGAAACACCATATATTTT. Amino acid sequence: CASRTGSGNTIYF.